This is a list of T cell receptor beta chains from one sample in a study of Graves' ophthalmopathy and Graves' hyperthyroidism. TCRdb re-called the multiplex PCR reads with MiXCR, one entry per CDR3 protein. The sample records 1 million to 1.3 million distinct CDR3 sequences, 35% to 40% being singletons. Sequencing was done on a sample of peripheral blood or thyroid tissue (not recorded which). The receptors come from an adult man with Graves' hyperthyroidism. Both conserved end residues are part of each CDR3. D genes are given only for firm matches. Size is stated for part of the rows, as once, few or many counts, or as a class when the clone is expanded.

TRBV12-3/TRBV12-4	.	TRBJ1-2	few	CASSITGIGYTF	TGTGCCAGCAGTATCACAGGGATTGGCTACACCTTC
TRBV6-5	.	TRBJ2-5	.	CASSISGAGETQYF	TGTGCCAGCAGTATCTCGGGGGCTGGGGAGACCCAGTACTTC
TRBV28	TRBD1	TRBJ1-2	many	CASSLIDREGLAF	TGTGCCAGCAGTTTAATCGACAGGGAGGGGCTCGCCTTC
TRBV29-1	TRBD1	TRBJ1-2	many	CSVVAGGISGYTF	TGCAGCGTTGTGGCAGGGGGCATAAGTGGCTACACCTTC
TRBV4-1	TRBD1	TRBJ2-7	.	CASSQRTGGFYEQYF	TGCGCCAGCAGCCAAAGGACAGGGGGCTTCTACGAGCAGTACTTC
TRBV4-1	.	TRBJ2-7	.	CASSQRDSYEQYF	TGCGCCAGCAGCCAAAGGGATTCCTACGAGCAGTACTTC
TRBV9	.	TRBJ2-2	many	CASTDINTGELFF	TGTGCCAGCACGGACATTAACACCGGGGAGCTGTTTTTT
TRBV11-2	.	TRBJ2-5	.	CASSSGRPQRETQYF	TGTGCCAGCAGTTCGGGACGACCCCAGAGAGAGACCCAGTACTTC
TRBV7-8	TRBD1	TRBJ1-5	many	CASSPTGTGGGQPQHF	TGTGCCAGCAGCCCCACCGGGACAGGGGGCGGTCAGCCCCAGCATTTT
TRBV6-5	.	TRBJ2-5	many	CASSYSTSVETQYF	TGTGCCAGCAGTTACTCGACGTCGGTAGAGACCCAGTACTTC
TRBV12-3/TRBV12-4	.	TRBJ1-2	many	CASSRGRNYGYTF	TGTGCCAGCAGTAGAGGACGGAACTATGGCTACACCTTC
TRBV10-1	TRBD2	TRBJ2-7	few	CASSESGPAGEQYF	TGCGCCAGCAGTGAGTCCGGGCCAGCGGGAGAGCAGTACTTC
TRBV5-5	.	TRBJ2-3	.	CASSLSSVAQYF	TGTGCCAGCAGCTTATCCTCGGTGGCGCAGTATTTT
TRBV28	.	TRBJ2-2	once	CASSFRAETGELFF	TGTGCCAGCAGTTTTCGGGCTGAAACCGGGGAGCTGTTTTTT
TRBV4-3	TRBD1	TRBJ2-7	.	CASSQIDRGSNEQYF	TGCGCCAGCAGCCAGATCGACAGGGGGTCTAACGAGCAGTACTTC
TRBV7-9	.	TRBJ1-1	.	CASSFMGGATEAFF	TGTGCCAGCAGCTTTATGGGGGGGGCCACTGAAGCTTTCTTT
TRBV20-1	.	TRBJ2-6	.	CSARGFAGANVLTF	TGCAGTGCTAGAGGGTTCGCTGGGGCCAACGTCCTGACTTTC
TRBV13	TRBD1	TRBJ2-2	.	CASSSSGRQGGTGELFF	TGTGCCAGCAGCTCATCAGGTCGACAGGGCGGCACCGGGGAGCTGTTTTTT
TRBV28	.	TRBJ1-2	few	CASSRGPNGYTF	TGTGCCAGCAGTCGAGGGCCCAATGGCTACACCTTC
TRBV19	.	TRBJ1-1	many	CASSIAGFRDTEAFF	TGTGCCAGTAGTATAGCAGGGTTCAGGGACACTGAAGCTTTCTTT
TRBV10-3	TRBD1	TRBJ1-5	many	CATQGQGARGQPQHF	TGTGCCACCCAGGGACAGGGGGCGCGTGGTCAGCCCCAGCATTTT
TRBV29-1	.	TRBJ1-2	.	CSVGGGNYGHTF	.
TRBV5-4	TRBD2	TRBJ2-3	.	CASSSRLASTDTQYF	TGTGCCAGCAGCTCCCGACTAGCGAGCACAGATACGCAGTATTTT
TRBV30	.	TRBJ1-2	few	CAWSVSGPYGYTF	TGTGCCTGGAGTGTATCGGGGCCGTATGGCTACACCTTC
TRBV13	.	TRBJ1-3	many	CASSGIGVGNTIYF	TGTGCCAGCAGTGGGATAGGAGTTGGAAACACCATATATTTT
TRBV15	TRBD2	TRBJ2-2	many	CATARSASGTGELFF	TGTGCCACCGCCCGGAGTGCTAGCGGGACCGGGGAGCTGTTTTTT